Included here is one TCR beta chain sequence, with context. The clone's antigen remains unknown. Per-nucleotide qualities are absent, and no much larger clonotype sits a single base away. The data belong to a study of vaccination effects on CD4 cells after COVID-19 (dated by TCRdb to 2021 to 2024). About the study as a whole: Each participant got two doses of an mRNA SARS-CoV-2 vaccine, either BNT162b2 or mRNA-1273. Cultures from other donors in the study were sequenced with the Oncomine TCR Beta short-read assay on an Illumina iSeq 100. The full study included some eleven COVID-19 convalescent patients and a handful of SARS-CoV-2-naive healthy vaccine recipients. SARS-CoV-2 spike-specific CD4+ TCR repertoires were compared before and after mRNA vaccination in COVID-19 convalescent patients and in infection-naive vaccine recipients. The paper as a whole reports these results and caveats: Limitations of the study were the small number of convalescent patients and the absence of early post-infection timepoints. Both infection-induced and vaccine-induced clones contracted markedly at late post-vaccination timepoints, which is consistent with waning T cell responses. In healthy vaccine recipients, vaccine-induced clones were almost all SARS-CoV-2 mono-reactive, with only 1 of 255 being cross-reactive with common cold coronaviruses.

Receptors were amplified or captured by the immunoSEQ multiplex PCR assay. DNA from the CD4+ T cells that had been cultured and isolated underwent TCR beta CDR3 sequencing. In the source study's methods: Non-productive TCR sequences were removed, reads were trimmed to the CDR3 region, and CDR3s of at least 7 amino acids were retained. The MANAFEST web app was used to pick out antigen-specific clonotypes by comparing their expansion in peptide wells with that in reference cultures. Positive clones required FDR<0.05 expansion versus reference and all other wells, odds ratio above 5, and frequency above 0.1% in two replicate wells. A clonotype was called cross-reactive if it was significantly expanded both in SARS-CoV-2 spike wells and in at least one common cold coronavirus spike condition. CDR3 similarity was assessed by Levenshtein distance with the stringdist R package, and unrooted trees were built with ape in R 3.6.1. TCRdb mirrors the immuneACCESS table, restricted to in-frame sequences. Some clones are absent from its copies; in checked studies, under half trace to an unresolved V gene, and the reason for the others is unknown. The V and J calls and the clone size are those of that table, but D and trimming were determined from the DNA. In all, the sample holds about 73,000 clones, and 65% to 75% of those were seen once. The ten largest clonotypes hold just under 3% of the sample.

The ViraFEST assay stimulated PBMC with viral peptide pools and then used TCR sequencing to identify antigen-specific CD4+ T cell clonotypes by expansion. After about 9 days of culture, CD4+ T cells were isolated with the EasySep CD4+ T cell isolation kit. None of the healthy vaccine recipients had a prior SARS-CoV-2 infection, which was confirmed by nucleocapsid antibody tests that came back negative both before and after vaccination. Over 1.5 million PBMC per well were cultured with 9 to 10 ug/ml peptides in IMDM containing roughly 5% human AB serum, approximately 10 IU/ml IL-2 and gentamicin. Half of the culture medium was replaced with fresh IL-2-containing medium on days 3 and 7. Unless noted otherwise, every peptide stimulation condition was grown in triplicate wells. Using Ficoll-Paque Plus gradient centrifugation, PBMC were separated from whole blood and then either used fresh or cryopreserved at -140C. The spike proteins of SARS-CoV-2 and of the common cold coronaviruses HCoV-NL63, HCoV-OC43 and HCoV-229E were spanned by overlapping peptide pools. Genomic DNA was extracted from cultured CD4+ T cells with the QIAamp micro DNA kit.

This material consisted of CD4+ T cells from PBMCs cultured with HCoV-NL63 spike peptides, taken before COVID-19 vaccination. In light of the paper, this sample's cell subset or site label describes: HCoV-NL63 spike overlapping peptide pool stimulation. This TCR derives from a human donor who received a COVID-19 vaccine.

The CDR3 has the sequence CASSLKPPGGGGYTF. The DNA is TGTGCCAGCAGCTTAAAACCGCCCGGGGGGGGAGGCTACACCTTC. The V and J genes are TRBV7-2 and TRBJ1-2; TRBD1 is a weak D gene call, 5 bases matching. At the junction V is shortened by 2 bases and J by 8 bases, with 18 bases in between. The CDR1 and CDR2 encoded by the germline V gene are SGHTA and FQGNSA. From cysteine to phenylalanine, the CDR3 is 15 amino acids long. Just the 45-base CDR3 DNA is kept, in frame starting at base 1.